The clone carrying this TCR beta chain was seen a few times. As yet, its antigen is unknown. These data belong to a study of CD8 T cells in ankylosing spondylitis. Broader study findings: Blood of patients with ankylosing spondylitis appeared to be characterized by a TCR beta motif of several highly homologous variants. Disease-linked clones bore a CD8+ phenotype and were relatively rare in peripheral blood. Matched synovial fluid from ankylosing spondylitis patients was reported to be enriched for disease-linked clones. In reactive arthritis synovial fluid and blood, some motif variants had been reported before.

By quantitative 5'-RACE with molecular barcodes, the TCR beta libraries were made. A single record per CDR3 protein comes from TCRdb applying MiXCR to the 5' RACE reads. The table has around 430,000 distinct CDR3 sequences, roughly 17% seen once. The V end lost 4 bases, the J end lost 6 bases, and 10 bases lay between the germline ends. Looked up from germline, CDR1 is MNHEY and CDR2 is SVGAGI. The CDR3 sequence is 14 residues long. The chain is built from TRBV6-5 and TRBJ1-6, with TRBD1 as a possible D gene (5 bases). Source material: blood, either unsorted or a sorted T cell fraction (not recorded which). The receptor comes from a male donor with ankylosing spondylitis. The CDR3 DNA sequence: TGTGCCAGCAGTTCGGGACTGAGTAATTCACCCCTCCACTTT. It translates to CASSSGLSNSPLHF.